Each of the 23 T cell receptor beta chains below was sequenced from the same sample in a study of T cell repertoires in cytomegalovirus infection. MiXCR was run by TCRdb on the reads, yielding one entry per CDR3 protein. The table lists roughly 200,000 distinct CDR3 sequences, roughly 15% of them singletons, with under 30% in the top ten. Sequences were obtained from CD8+ T cells from PBMCs. All receptors come from a human donor in good health (CMV status not recorded). Some clones in this sample may be carry-over from other donors' samples.

In its sample, this clonotype was seen a few times. The chain joins TRBV7-8 to TRBJ2-7; a weak D match, TRBD1 (6 bases). V lost 2 bases and J lost 2, with 10 bases in between. The CDR3 extends over 14 amino acids. The germline CDR1 and CDR2 sequences are SGHVS and FQNEAQ. The CDR3 DNA reads as TGTGCCAGCAGCTTACAGGGGTTTACCTACGAGCAGTACTTC. The encoded protein is CASSLQGFTYEQYF.

The chain recombines TRBV28 with TRBJ1-2; D uncertain. V was shortened by 5 bases and J by 4 bases, with 14 bases between the two germline ends. The germline CDR1 and CDR2 sequences are MDHEN and SYDVKM. There are 14 residues in the CDR3. In nucleotides, the CDR3 is TGTGCCAGCAGTACCCCGTCAAGAAGCTATGGCTACACCTTC. Residues: CASSTPSRSYGYTF.

This clonotype was counted a few times. V usage is TRBV7-9 and J usage is TRBJ1-2; 9 nucleotides match TRBD1. There are 15 residues in the CDR3. V shed 5 bases, J shed 7 bases, and the junction held 11 bases outside the gene matches. Germline V gives CDR1 SEHNR, CDR2 FQNEAQ (reference sequence). The CDR3 protein is CASSRVQGAEAGYTF. Written as DNA, the CDR3 is TGTGCCAGCAGCCGGGTACAGGGGGCCGAGGCTGGCTACACCTTC.

This clonotype was seen a few times. The chain employs TRBV4-3 and TRBJ1-1; D may be TRBD1 (5 bases). CDR1 LGHNA and CDR2 YSLEER come from the germline V gene. Trimming took off 0 bases at V and 4 bases at J, with 18 bases between the two ends. The CDR3 sequence is 17 residues long. The CDR3, as DNA: TGCGCCAGCAGCCAAGAGGAAGGCAGGGCGCGGGGCACTGAAGCTTTCTTT. Protein product: CASSQEEGRARGTEAFF.

This clonotype was observed a handful of times. The gene calls are TRBV12-3 or TRBV12-4 and TRBJ1-2; D is unclear. V was clipped by 0 bases and J by 3 bases, with 17 bases between them. The CDR3 sequence is 17 residues long. The CDR3 loop is CASSLAPGGPLYYGYTF. The CDR3 DNA follows: TGTGCCAGCAGTTTAGCGCCGGGCGGGCCCTTATACTATGGCTACACCTTC.

This clonotype was observed a few times. The chain has TRBV4-1 and TRBJ1-3, with TRBD1 as a possible D gene (6 bases). V dropped 4 bases and J dropped 0 bases, with 16 bases sitting between them. The CDR3 extends over 17 amino acids. CDR1 is MGHRA, CDR2 YSYEKL, per germline. The CDR3 loop is CASSPNGQPSSGNTIYF. The CDR3 region has the DNA TGCGCCAGCAGCCCTAACGGACAGCCGAGCTCTGGAAACACCATATATTTT.

Only a few counts were recorded for this clonotype. This chain uses TRBV6-2 or TRBV6-3 with TRBJ1-1; D unresolved. Germline V lookup: CDR1 MNHEY, CDR2 SVGEGT. The CDR3 contains 12 residues. V gave up 0 bases and J gave up 8 bases, with 7 bases separating them. The CDR3 DNA follows: TGTGCCAGCAGTTACTCGTCCCTAGAAGCTTTCTTT. As protein: CASSYSSLEAFF.

The chain joins TRBV20-1 to TRBJ1-1; tentatively, D is TRBD1 (5 bases). The CDR3 loop spans 13 amino acids. V dropped 0 bases and J dropped 5 bases, with 10 bases sitting between them. From germline, CDR1 is DFQATT and CDR2 SNEGSKA (reference sequence). The CDR3 DNA reads as TGCAGTGCTAGAGAGGGGGAAGGGACTGAAGCTTTCTTT. This gives the protein CSAREGEGTEAFF.

The rearrangement links TRBV12-3 or TRBV12-4 to TRBJ1-4; D is perhaps TRBD1 (5 bases). This CDR3 is built from 14 residues. V shed 5 bases and J shed 6 bases, with 13 bases lying between them. The CDR3 region is CASSLGARDEKLFF. In nucleotides, the CDR3 is TGTGCCAGCAGTCTAGGGGCGCGAGATGAAAAACTGTTTTTT.

This clonotype was found many times. The chain combines TRBV7-8 with TRBJ2-2; D unresolved. The V end was cut by 10 bases, the J end by 3 bases, with 6 bases between. CDR1 and CDR2 from the germline V gene are SGHVS and FQNEAQ. CDR3 length: 11 residues. The CDR3 DNA reads as TGTGCCATCACGTACACCGGGGAGCTGTTTTTT. Translated: CAITYTGELFF.

This chain uses TRBV6-5 with TRBJ2-3; D may be TRBD1 (6 bases). Germline V gives CDR1 MNHEY, CDR2 SVGAGI. V was cut by 2 bases and J by 4 bases, with 10 bases left in between. The CDR3 spans 14 residues. The chain's CDR3 is CASSYPTGSDTQYF. CDR3 nucleotides: TGTGCCAGCAGTTACCCAACAGGGTCAGATACGCAGTATTTT.

The chain joins TRBV7-2 to TRBJ2-5, with 8 bases identical to TRBD1. The junction had 11 bases not matched to a gene; V was cut back by 5 bases and J by 3 bases. CDR1 SGHTA and CDR2 FQGNSA come from the germline V gene. The CDR3 runs 16 residues. This CDR3 is CASSAYRGDSKETQYF. The CDR3 nucleotides are TGTGCCAGCAGCGCATACAGGGGGGACTCTAAAGAGACCCAGTACTTC.

The table lists this clonotype with a few counts. This may be a read error: a much more frequent sequence differs by one nucleotide. The chain is built from TRBV7-2 and TRBJ2-2, with D hard to call. This CDR3 contains 16 residues. The germline V gene encodes CDR1 SGHTA and CDR2 FQGNSA. V lost 3 bases to trimming and J lost 0 bases, with 11 bases between them. The CDR3 region is CASSFYGLSNTGELFF. CDR3 nucleotides: TGTGCCAGCAGCTTCTACGGTTTATCGAACACCGGGGAGCTGTTTTTT.

The gene calls are TRBV28 and TRBJ1-6, with D possibly TRBD1 on 5 matching bases. Trimming took off 1 base at V and 8 bases at J, with 12 bases between the two ends. The CDR3 is 15 residues long. CDR1 and CDR2 (germline): MDHEN, SYDVKM. CDR3 amino acids: CASSLSGGIDSPLHF. CDR3 bases: TGTGCCAGCAGTTTATCCGGGGGAATCGATTCACCCCTCCACTTT.

This clonotype was counted between two and nine times. V and J are TRBV11-2 and TRBJ2-7, with 9 bases that match TRBD1. Per germline, CDR1 SGHAT and CDR2 FQNNGV. Losses at the gene ends were 4 bases for V and 2 bases for J; bases not matched to a gene: 3. The CDR3 covers 14 residues. The CDR3 spells CASSSGTGTYEQYF. In DNA form, the CDR3 reads TGTGCCAGCAGCTCCGGGACAGGGACCTACGAGCAGTACTTC.

This clonotype was seen once. The junction does not match germline at one end; this may be a read error. The V and J genes are TRBV10-3 and TRBJ1-2, with D unclear. Germline V gene data show CDR1 as ENHRY and CDR2 as SYGVKD. The CDR3 consists of 14 residues. In nucleotides, the CDR3 is TGTGCCGTCAGTGACTCCTCATCTAACTATGGCTACACCTTC. Protein: CAVSDSSSNYGYTF.

This clonotype has only a few counts. The chain uses TRBV7-8 and TRBJ2-1; 7 nucleotides agree with TRBD1. Germline lookup yields CDR1 SGHVS and CDR2 FQNEAQ. The V and J ends lost 5 bases and 1 base, in that order; junction bases with no gene match: 8. The CDR3 covers 16 residues. As DNA, the CDR3 is TGTGCCAGCAGCCCGCCAGGGGGTCCATCCTACAATGAGCAGTTCTTC. Its protein is CASSPPGGPSYNEQFF.

This clonotype was seen more than once but under ten times. The V and J genes are TRBV9 and TRBJ1-2; D not certain. V gave up 3 bases and J gave up 8 bases, with 8 bases separating them. The CDR3 is 11 amino acids. Germline-derived CDR1 and CDR2 are SGDLS and YYNGEE. In DNA, the CDR3 is TGTGCCAGCAGCGACCGGAGGGGCTACACCTTC. As protein: CASSDRRGYTF.

Notes on this clonotype: Since the CDR3 does not end with the conserved phenylalanine or tryptophan, this likely comes from a read error. The chain couples TRBV25-1 to TRBJ2-1; possible D gene TRBD1, 5 bases. Trimming removed 1 base from V and 2 bases from J, with 12 bases in between. This CDR3 region has 16 residues. CDR1 MGHDK and CDR2 SYGVNS come from the germline V gene. CDR3 protein: CASSESDTRPYNEQFL. CDR3 nucleotide sequence: TGTGCCAGCAGTGAATCGGACACGAGGCCCTACAATGAGCAGTTCCTC.

This clonotype was detected a few times. This rearrangement joins TRBV19 to TRBJ2-1; D is possibly TRBD1 (5 bases). The CDR3 is made up of 12 amino acids. The germline V gene has CDR1 LNHDA and CDR2 SQIVND (reference sequence). The germline V and J ends were trimmed by 1 base and 10 bases, with 8 bases remaining between them. CDR3 bases: TGTGCCAGTAGTATAGGAGACAGAGAGCAGTTCTTC. Protein: CASSIGDREQFF.

At least ten counts were recorded for this clonotype. The chain uses TRBV6-2 or TRBV6-3 and TRBJ2-7; TRBD2 matches at 14 bases. Looked up from germline, CDR1 is MNHEY and CDR2 is SVGEGT. The CDR3 loop spans 19 amino acids. V gave up 4 bases and J gave up 0 bases; unmatched junction bases: 11. CDR3 bases: TGTGCCAGCAGTTCCCGCAGGACTAGCGGGGGGCCATACTCCTACGAGCAGTACTTC. Its translation: CASSSRRTSGGPYSYEQYF.

This clonotype was seen repeatedly, ten times or more. The chain links TRBV12-3 or TRBV12-4 to TRBJ2-6; D remains unclear. V gave up 3 bases and J gave up 0 bases, with 3 bases separating them. This CDR3 is 14 amino acids long. The CDR3, as DNA: TGTGCCAGCAGTTTCGGCTCTGGGGCCAACGTCCTGACTTTC. It encodes CASSFGSGANVLTF.

With regard to this clonotype: A much larger clonotype is one base distant, so this may be a read error. V usage is TRBV6-5 and J usage is TRBJ2-7; 7 nucleotides align to TRBD1. The CDR3 runs to 13 residues. Germline V gives CDR1 MNHEY, CDR2 SVGAGI. CDR3 residues: CARSYRDSDEQYF. Here the CDR3 DNA reads TGTGCCCGCAGTTACCGGGACAGTGACGAGCAGTACTTC.